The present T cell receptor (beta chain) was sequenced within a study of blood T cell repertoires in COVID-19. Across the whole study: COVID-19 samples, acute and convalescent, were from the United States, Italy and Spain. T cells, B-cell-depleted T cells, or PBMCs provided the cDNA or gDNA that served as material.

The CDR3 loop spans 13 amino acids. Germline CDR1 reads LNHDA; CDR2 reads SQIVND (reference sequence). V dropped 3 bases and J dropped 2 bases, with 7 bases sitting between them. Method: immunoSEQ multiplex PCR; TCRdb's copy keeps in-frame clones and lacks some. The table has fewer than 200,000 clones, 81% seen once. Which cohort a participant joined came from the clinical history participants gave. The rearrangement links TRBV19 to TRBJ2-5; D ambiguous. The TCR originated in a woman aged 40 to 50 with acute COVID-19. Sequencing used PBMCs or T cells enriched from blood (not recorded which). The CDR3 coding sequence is TGTGCCAGTAGTATCCCTCAGCAAGAGACCCAGTACTTC. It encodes CASSIPQQETQYF.